The TCR beta chain described here comes from a study of shared clonotypes between healthy human individuals. For this clone: The sample carries other DNA sequences with the same CDR3.

Germline loops: CDR1 SEHNR, CDR2 FQNEAQ (reference sequence). V dropped 6 bases and J dropped 2 bases, with 15 bases sitting between them. CDR3 length: 15 amino acids. At a deep level, the assay was run. The data were produced by immunoSEQ multiplex PCR, yet TCRdb's version contains in-frame clones alone and is incomplete. The sample lists about 2.1 million clones; around 93% were seen once. Naive CD8 isolation took CD45RO-negative cells positively selected for CCR7 and excluded terminally differentiated effector memory CD45RA+ cells. The rearrangement links TRBV7-9 to TRBJ2-3; D possibly matches TRBD1 or TRBD2 (6 bases each). Sequenced input: naive CD8+ T cells from PBMCs. This clonotype was sampled from a man aged 18 to 29 in good health. Some clones in this sample may be carry-over from other donors' samples. DNA for the CDR3: TGTGCCAGCAGTCCCCCGGGGGCTTCCACAGATACGCAGTATTTT. Translation: CASSPPGASTDTQYF.